The clone carrying this T cell receptor (beta chain) has only one observation. V dropped 3 bases and J dropped 4; count of bases not matched to a gene: 1. Germline CDR1 KGHSH, CDR2 LQKENI. The length of the CDR3 is 13 residues. The record originates from a study of control samples from healthy donors and cancer patients. The table came from immunoSEQ multiplex PCR; TCRdb's copy has only in-frame clones and leaves some out. The data hold 96,000 or so clones, with over 85% observed a single time. The TCR sequence derives from a man between 18 and 35 years old in good health. J is TRBJ1-2 and V is TRBV18, with 8 positions matching TRBD1. Sequencing used blood. CDR3 residues: CASSPGQVYGYTF. CDR3 nucleotides: TGTGCCAGCTCACCGGGACAGGTCTATGGCTACACCTTC.